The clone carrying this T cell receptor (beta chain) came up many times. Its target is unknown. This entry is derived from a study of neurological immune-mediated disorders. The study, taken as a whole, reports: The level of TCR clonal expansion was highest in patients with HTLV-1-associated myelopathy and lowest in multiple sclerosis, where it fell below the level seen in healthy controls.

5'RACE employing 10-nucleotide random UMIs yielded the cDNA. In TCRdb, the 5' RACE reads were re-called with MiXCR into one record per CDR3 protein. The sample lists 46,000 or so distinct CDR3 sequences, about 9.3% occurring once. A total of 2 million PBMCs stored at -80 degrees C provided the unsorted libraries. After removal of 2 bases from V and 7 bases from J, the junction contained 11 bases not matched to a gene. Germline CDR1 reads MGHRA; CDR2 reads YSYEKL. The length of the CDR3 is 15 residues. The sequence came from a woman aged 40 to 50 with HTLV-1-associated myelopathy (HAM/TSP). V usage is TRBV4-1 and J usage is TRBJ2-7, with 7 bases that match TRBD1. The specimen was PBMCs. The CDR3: CASSQPGQRVREQYF. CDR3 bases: TGCGCCAGCAGCCAACCGGGACAGAGAGTGCGGGAGCAGTACTTC.